The 10 T cell receptor beta chains given below trace back to one sample, sequenced in a study of T cell responses to AZD1222 COVID-19 vaccine (dated by TCRdb to the early 2020s). Library preparation used the immunoSEQ multiplex PCR assay. Not all clones reach the TCRdb copy of this immuneACCESS table, which keeps in-frame sequences only. Checked studies attribute under half of the gap to unresolved V genes and leave the rest unexplained. The sample profile shows 150,000 or so clones; approximately 90% of them were found once. The leading ten clones occupy roughly 2.9% of the sample. The label giving this sample's time point can be read as: baseline before first vaccination. Here the sequenced sample was peripheral blood, taken on day 0 of AZD1222 vaccination. All receptors derive from an adult in good health.

The genes are TRBV7-2 and TRBJ1-5; D ambiguous. Germline loops: CDR1 SGHTA, CDR2 FQGNSA. Trimming cost V 8 bases and J 12 bases, with 20 bases left between them. This CDR3 has 13 residues. The CDR3 bases are TGTGCCAGCGCCACCTCGCCCCGGAGTGACCAGCATTTT. It yields the protein CASATSPRSDQHF.

CDR3 region: CASSPPGGSSYNSPLHF. The CDR3 DNA sequence: TGTGCCAGCTCACCACCGGGAGGGAGCTCCTATAATTCACCCCTCCACTTT. The chain couples TRBV18 to TRBJ1-6; D is undetermined. Germline V CDR1 and CDR2: KGHSH, LQKENI. The CDR3 is 17 residues long. V was clipped by 0 bases and J by 0 bases, with 9 bases between them.

The rearrangement joins TRBV7-2 to TRBJ2-1, with 10 bases aligning to TRBD1. Germline assignment: CDR1 SGHTA and CDR2 FQGNSA. The CDR3 has 16 amino acids. Losses at the gene ends were 1 base for V and 7 bases for J; bases not matched to a gene: 7. The CDR3 sequence: CASSLGGGQGLNEQFF. The CDR3 region has the DNA TGTGCCAGCAGCTTAGGGGGGGGACAGGGGTTGAATGAGCAGTTCTTC.

This chain uses TRBV9 with TRBJ2-3, with D perhaps matching TRBD1 or TRBD2 (6 bases each). The CDR3 contains 15 residues. V was cut by 3 bases and J by 6 bases, with 17 bases left in between. The germline gives CDR1 SGDLS, CDR2 YYNGEE. CDR3 region: CASSAGIGGADTQYF. The DNA of the CDR3 is TGTGCCAGCAGCGCCGGGATCGGGGGCGCCGATACGCAGTATTTT.

The V and J genes are TRBV5-4 and TRBJ1-4; D is uncertain. V gave up 0 bases and J gave up 7 bases, with 7 bases separating them. Germline CDR1 is SGHNT and CDR2 is YYREEE (reference sequence). The CDR3 length is 13 residues. The CDR3 is CASSLDRVEKLFF. The CDR3 DNA reads as TGTGCCAGCAGCTTGGATAGGGTTGAAAAACTGTTTTTT. Full variable domain (outside the CDR3, taken from reference TRBV5-4 and TRBJ1-4): ETGVTQSPTHLIKTRGQQVTLRCSSQSGHNTVSWYQQALGQGPQFIFQYYREEENGRGNFPPRFSGLQFPNYSSELNVNALELDDSALYLCASSLDRVEKLFFGSGTQLSVL.

This chain uses TRBV19 with TRBJ2-6, with 7 positions matching TRBD1. The germline V gene encodes CDR1 LNHDA and CDR2 SQIVND (reference sequence). V dropped 4 bases and J dropped 4; count of bases not matched to a gene: 10. The CDR3 is 17 residues long. The CDR3 DNA reads TGTGCCAGTAGTACTTTACAGGGGCTGGAAGGGGCCAACGTCCTGACTTTC. As protein: CASSTLQGLEGANVLTF. Based on the CDR3 plus reference TRBV19 and TRBJ2-6, the full variable domain is DGGITQSPKYLFRKEGQNVTLSCEQNLNHDAMYWYRQDPGQGLRLIYYSQIVNDFQKGDIAEGYSVSREKKESFPLTVTSAQKNPTAFYLCASSTLQGLEGANVLTFGAGSRLTVL.

V usage is TRBV24-1 and J usage is TRBJ2-5; 7 nucleotides agree with TRBD1. Trimming removed 9 bases from V and 4 bases from J; junction bases left unmatched: 13. Germline-derived CDR1 and CDR2 are KGHDR and SFDVKD. The CDR3 has 15 residues. The DNA of the CDR3 is TGTGCCACCTCTAAGGCGACAGGGTTTACAGAGACCCAGTACTTC. It specifies CATSKATGFTETQYF.

The chain uses TRBV12-3 or TRBV12-4 and TRBJ2-7; 9 bases align to TRBD1. V trimming: 6 bases; J trimming: 0 bases; junction bases outside the gene matches: 0. The CDR3 consists of 13 residues. In DNA form, the CDR3 reads TGTGCCAGCAGGACAGGGGGCTCCTACGAGCAGTACTTC. Translating gives CASRTGGSYEQYF.

The V and J genes are TRBV19 and TRBJ1-2, with D maybe TRBD1 (6 bases). The CDR3 extends over 15 amino acids. Looked up from germline, CDR1 is LNHDA and CDR2 is SQIVND (reference sequence). V was cut by 8 bases and J by 4 bases, with 20 bases left in between. Here the CDR3 reads CASGTVGGTRYGYTF. The CDR3 DNA reads TGTGCCAGTGGGACCGTAGGGGGGACTCGCTATGGCTACACCTTC.

The J gene is TRBJ1-4, the V gene TRBV19; TRBD1 agrees at 9 bases. The V gene end was trimmed by 5 bases and the J gene end by 8 bases; junction bases not matched to a gene: 6. Germline-derived CDR1 and CDR2 are LNHDA and SQIVND (reference sequence). The CDR3 runs 14 residues. Here the CDR3 DNA reads TGTGCCAGTAGTGACGGGACAGGGTGGGAAAAACTGTTTTTT. Translation: CASSDGTGWEKLFF.